The following is a T cell receptor (beta chain) sequence with its context. This CDR3 is built from 18 residues. Losses at the gene ends were 4 bases for V and 4 bases for J; bases not matched to a gene: 10. Germline CDR1 LNHDA, CDR2 SQIVND (reference sequence). These data come from a study of tumor-infiltrating lymphocytes in primary liver carcinoma. Co-extraction of both nucleic acids (RNA and DNA) used roughly 18-32 mg of unsorted bulk tissue. cDNA specific to TCR beta was made from roughly 500 ng of total RNA, with a constant-region primer employed for priming. Library construction for TCR beta comprised three nested multiplex PCR rounds performed with slightly modified ARM-PCR. Both of the initial two PCR rounds ran for around 9 cycles and employed TRBV1-TRBV30 forward primers alongside a C-beta reverse primer. TCRdb reprocessed the multiplex PCR reads with MiXCR, giving one entry per CDR3 protein. This sample has approximately 88,000 distinct CDR3 sequences, with around 68% found just once.

The sequenced sample was tumor-adjacent normal liver tissue. This TCR was sampled from a man in his forties with primary liver carcinoma and hepatitis B virus infection. The chain links TRBV19 to TRBJ2-2; 12 positions agree with TRBD2. The CDR3 spells CASSKLAGGLTSTGELFF. The DNA for the CDR3 is TGTGCCAGTAGTAAGCTAGCGGGAGGGCTTACGAGCACCGGGGAGCTGTTTTTT.